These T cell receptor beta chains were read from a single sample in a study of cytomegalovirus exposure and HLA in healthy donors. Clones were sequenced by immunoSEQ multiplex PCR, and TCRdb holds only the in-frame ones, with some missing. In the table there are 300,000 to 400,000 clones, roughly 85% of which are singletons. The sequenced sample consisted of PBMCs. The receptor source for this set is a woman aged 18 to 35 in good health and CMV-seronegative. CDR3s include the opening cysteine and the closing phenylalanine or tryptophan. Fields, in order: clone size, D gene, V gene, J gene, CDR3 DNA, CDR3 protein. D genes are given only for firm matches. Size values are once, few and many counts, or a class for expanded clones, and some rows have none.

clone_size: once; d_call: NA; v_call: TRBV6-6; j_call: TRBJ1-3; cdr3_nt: TGTGCCAGCAGGGGCGCCGCCTCTGGAAACACCATATATTTT; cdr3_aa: CASRGAASGNTIYF
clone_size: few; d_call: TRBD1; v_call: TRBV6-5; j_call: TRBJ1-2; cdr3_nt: TGTGCCAGCAGCTTGACAGGGTATCTTGGCTACACCTTC; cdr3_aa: CASSLTGYLGYTF
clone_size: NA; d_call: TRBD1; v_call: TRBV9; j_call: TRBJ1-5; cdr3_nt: TGTGCCAGCAGCTCCCTGACAGGGGTCGGGCAGCCCCAGCATTTT; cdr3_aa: CASSSLTGVGQPQHF
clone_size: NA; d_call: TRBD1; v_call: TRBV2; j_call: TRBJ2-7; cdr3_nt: TGTGCCAGCAGTGAGGAAGGACAGGGGGTAACCTACGAGCAGTACTTC; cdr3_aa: CASSEEGQGVTYEQYF
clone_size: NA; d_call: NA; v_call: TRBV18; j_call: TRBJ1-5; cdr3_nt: TGTGCCAGCTCACCGGGGAGTAATCAGCCCCAGCATTTT; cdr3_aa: CASSPGSNQPQHF
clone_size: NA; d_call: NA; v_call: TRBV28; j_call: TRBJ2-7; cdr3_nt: TGTGCCAGCAGTTCGGGACAAGGGAGTTACGAGCAGTACTTC; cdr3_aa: CASSSGQGSYEQYF
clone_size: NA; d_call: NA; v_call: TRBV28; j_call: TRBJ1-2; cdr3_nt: TGTGCCAGCAGTTTAAGCCACTATGGCTACACCTTC; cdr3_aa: CASSLSHYGYTF
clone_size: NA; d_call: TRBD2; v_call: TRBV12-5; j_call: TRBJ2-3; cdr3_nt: TGTGCTAGTGGTTTCTCCGCGGGGGGGCAGTATTTT; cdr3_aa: CASGFSAGGQYF
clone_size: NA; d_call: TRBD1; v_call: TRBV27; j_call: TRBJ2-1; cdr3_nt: TGTGCCAGCAGTCTGCCAAGACAGGGGGTCCGTCAGTTCTTC; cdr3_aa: CASSLPRQGVRQFF
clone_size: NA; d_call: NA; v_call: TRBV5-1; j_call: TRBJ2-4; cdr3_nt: TGCGCCAGCAGCTTGGAAAGTACAGGGAGGGACATTCAGTACTTC; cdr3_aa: CASSLESTGRDIQYF
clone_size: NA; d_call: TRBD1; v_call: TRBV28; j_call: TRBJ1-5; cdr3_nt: TGTGCCAGTGACAGGGGCGGGTTGAGCAATCAGCCCCAGCATTTT; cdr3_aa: CASDRGGLSNQPQHF
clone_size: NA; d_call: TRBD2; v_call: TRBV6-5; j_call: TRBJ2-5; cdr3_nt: TGTGCCAGCAGTTACCGCGGGGGGGGCCAAGAGACCCAGTACTTC; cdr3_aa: CASSYRGGGQETQYF
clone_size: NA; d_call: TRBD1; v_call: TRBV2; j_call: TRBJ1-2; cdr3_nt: TGTGCCAGCAGTGAACCTGATACAGGGGGTAACTATGGCTACACCTTC; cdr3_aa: CASSEPDTGGNYGYTF
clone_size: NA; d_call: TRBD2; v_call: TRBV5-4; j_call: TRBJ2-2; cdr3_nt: TGTGCCAGCAGCTTGCCTAGCGGGAGCCCCGGGGAGCTGTTTTTT; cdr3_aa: CASSLPSGSPGELFF
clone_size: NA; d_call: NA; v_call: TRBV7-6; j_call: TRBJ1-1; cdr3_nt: TGTGCCAGCAGCATAGGTCCCTCCACTGAAGCTTTCTTT; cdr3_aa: CASSIGPSTEAFF
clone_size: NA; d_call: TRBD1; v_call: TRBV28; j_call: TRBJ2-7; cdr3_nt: TGTGCCAGCAGAGCCCCAGGGGGCGGGTACGAGCAGTACTTC; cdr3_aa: CASRAPGGGYEQYF
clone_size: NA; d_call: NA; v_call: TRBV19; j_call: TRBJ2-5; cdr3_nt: TGTGCCAGTAATTCAGGGCTCCCCCAAGAGACCCAGTACTTC; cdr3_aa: CASNSGLPQETQYF